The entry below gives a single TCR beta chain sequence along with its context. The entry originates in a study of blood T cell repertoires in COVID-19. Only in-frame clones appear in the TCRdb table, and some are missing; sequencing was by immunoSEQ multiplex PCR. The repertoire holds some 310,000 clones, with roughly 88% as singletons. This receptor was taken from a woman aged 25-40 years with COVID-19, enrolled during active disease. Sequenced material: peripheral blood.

The CDR3 DNA follows: TGTGCCAGCAGCCCCCTAGCCCAAGCTTTCTTT. Protein product: CASSPLAQAFF. V and J are TRBV7-2 and TRBJ1-1; no reliable D call. The V end lost 5 bases, the J end lost 9 bases, and 10 bases lay between the germline ends. Germline V CDR1 and CDR2: SGHTA, FQGNSA. This CDR3 comprises 11 residues. Using reference TRBV7-2 and TRBJ1-1 for the parts outside the CDR3, the full variable domain is GAGVSQSPSNKVTEKGKDVELRCDPISGHTALYWYRQSLGQGLEFLIYFQGNSAPDKSGLPSDRFSAERTGGSVSTLTIQRTQQEDSAVYLCASSPLAQAFFGQGTRLTVV.